This TCR beta chain stems from a study of cytomegalovirus exposure and HLA in healthy donors. Study in general: Among the roughly 430 genotyped donors, approximately 81% were placed in the Caucasian-associated ancestry cluster.

This clone was seen more than once but under ten times. Primers for the PCR totalled 60 Vbeta and 13 Jbeta. Data came from immunoSEQ multiplex PCR; TCRdb stores just in-frame clones and leaves some out. Among about 130,000 clones listed, approximately 8.8% were seen once. The clonotype was recovered from a man aged 40-49 years in good health and CMV-seronegative. The sequencing input was PBMCs.

Here the CDR3 reads CASSINRNTEAFF. The CDR3 region has the DNA TGTGCCAGCAGCATCAACAGGAACACTGAAGCTTTCTTT. The gene calls are TRBV11-3 and TRBJ1-1; D is unclear. Germline loops: CDR1 SGHNT, CDR2 YENEEA. V was shortened by 5 bases and J by 1 base, with 8 bases between the two germline ends. The CDR3 runs 13 residues.